Detailed here is one T cell receptor (beta chain). Its antigen is not known. Clones were read by immunoSEQ multiplex PCR, and TCRdb kept only the in-frame ones, dropping some. The data hold 300,000 to 450,000 clones, with 70% to 90% observed a single time. The data are from a study of cytomegalovirus exposure and HLA in healthy donors. Study results and caveats: Accounts indicate the classifier identified cytomegalovirus status with strong specificity and sensitivity. Researchers counted approximately 160 TCR beta chains as cytomegalovirus-associated.

From the roughly 110-subject validation cohort, which was separate from the roughly 610-subject first cohort, the donors were drawn. The CDR3 runs 15 residues. Germline CDR1 reads MGHRA; CDR2 reads YSYEKL. Trimming took off 5 bases at V and 1 base at J, with 14 bases between the two ends. This receptor was identified in a woman aged 18-29 years in good health and CMV-seronegative. The sequencing sample was made of PBMCs. The chain combines TRBV4-1 with TRBJ2-5; tentative D call: TRBD2 (6 bases). The CDR3 sequence is CASSGGGAAQETQYF. The CDR3 DNA reads TGCGCCAGCAGCGGGGGAGGAGCGGCCCAAGAGACCCAGTACTTC.